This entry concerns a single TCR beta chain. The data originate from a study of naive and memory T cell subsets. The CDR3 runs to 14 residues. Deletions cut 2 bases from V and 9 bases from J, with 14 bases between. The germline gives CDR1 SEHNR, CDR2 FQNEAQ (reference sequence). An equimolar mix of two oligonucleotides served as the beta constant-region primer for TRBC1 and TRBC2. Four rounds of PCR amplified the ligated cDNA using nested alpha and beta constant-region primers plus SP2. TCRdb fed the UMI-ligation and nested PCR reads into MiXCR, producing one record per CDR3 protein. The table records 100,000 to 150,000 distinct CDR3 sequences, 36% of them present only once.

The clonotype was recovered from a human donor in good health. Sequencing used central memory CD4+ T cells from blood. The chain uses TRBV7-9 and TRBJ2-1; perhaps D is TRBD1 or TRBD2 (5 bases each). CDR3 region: CASSLWDPGAEQFF. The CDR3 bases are TGTGCCAGCAGCTTATGGGACCCCGGAGCTGAGCAGTTCTTC.